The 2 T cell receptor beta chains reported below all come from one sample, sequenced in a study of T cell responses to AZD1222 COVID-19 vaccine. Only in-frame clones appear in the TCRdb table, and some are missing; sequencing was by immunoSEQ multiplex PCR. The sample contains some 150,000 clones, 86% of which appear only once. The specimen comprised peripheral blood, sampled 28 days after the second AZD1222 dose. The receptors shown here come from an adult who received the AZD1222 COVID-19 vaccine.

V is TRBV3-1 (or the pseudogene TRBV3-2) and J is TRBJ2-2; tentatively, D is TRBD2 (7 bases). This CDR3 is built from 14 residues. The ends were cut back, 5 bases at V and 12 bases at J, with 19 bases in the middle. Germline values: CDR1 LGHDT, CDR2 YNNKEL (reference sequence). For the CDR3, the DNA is TGTGCCAGCAGCAAAAGCGGGACAAAGGAGAAGCTGTTTTTT. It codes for CASSKSGTKEKLFF.

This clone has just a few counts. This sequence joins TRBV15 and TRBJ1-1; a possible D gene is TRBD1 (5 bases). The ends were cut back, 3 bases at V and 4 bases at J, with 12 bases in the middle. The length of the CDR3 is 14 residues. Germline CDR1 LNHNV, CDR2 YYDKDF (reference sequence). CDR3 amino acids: CATSRGDLGTEAFF. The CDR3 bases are TGTGCCACCAGCAGGGGGGATCTGGGCACTGAAGCTTTCTTT.